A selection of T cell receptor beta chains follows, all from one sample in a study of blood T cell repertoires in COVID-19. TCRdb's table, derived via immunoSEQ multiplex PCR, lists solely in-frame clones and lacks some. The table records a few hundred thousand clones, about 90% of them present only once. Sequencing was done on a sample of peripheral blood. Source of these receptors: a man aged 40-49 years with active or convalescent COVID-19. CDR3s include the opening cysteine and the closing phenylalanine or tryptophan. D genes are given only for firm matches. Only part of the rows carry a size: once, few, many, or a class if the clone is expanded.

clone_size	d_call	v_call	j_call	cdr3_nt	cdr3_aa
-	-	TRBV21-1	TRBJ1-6	TGTGCCAGCAGCCCTGACGGGGACAGGGGGATTTCACCCCTCCACTTT	CASSPDGDRGISPLHF
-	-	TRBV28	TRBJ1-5	TGTGCCAGCAGTTTAAGAGGTCAGCCCCAGCATTTT	CASSLRGQPQHF
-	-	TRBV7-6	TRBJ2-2	TGTGCCAGCAGCGCGGATAGCACCGGGGAGCTGTTTTTT	CASSADSTGELFF
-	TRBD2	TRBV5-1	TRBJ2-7	TGCGCCAGCAGCCAACCGGGACTAGATTACGAGCAGTACTTC	CASSQPGLDYEQYF
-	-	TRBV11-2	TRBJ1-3	TGTGCCAGCAGCCCCTGGGGGCCGACGGCGAGCTCTGGAAACACCATATATTTT	CASSPWGPTASSGNTIYF
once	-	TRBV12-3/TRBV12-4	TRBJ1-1	TGTGCCAGCAGTGAGGGCACTGAAGCTTTCTTT	CASSEGTEAFF
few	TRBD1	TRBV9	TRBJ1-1	TGTGCCAGCAGTGTTACAGGGGCGAACACTGAAGCTTTCTTT	CASSVTGANTEAFF
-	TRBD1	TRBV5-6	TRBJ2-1	TGTGCCAGCAGCTTGACAGGGGCCTACAATGAGCGGCAGTTCTTC	CASSLTGAYNERQFF
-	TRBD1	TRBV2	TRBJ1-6	TGTGCCACCCAGTGGGGACAGGGGCATTTCACTAATTCACCCCTCCACTTT	CATQWGQGHFTNSPLHF
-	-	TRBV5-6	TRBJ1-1	TGTGCCAGCTCCGTCGGGAACACTGAAGCTTTCTTT	CASSVGNTEAFF
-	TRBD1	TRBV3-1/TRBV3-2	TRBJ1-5	TGTGCCAGCAGCCAAGGCCCGCCATTGGGGACAGGGTCGAAACAGCCCCAGCATTTT	CASSQGPPLGTGSKQPQHF
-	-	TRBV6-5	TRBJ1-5	TGTGCCAGCTGCACGATAGGGACAAATCAGCCCCAGCATTTT	CASCTIGTNQPQHF
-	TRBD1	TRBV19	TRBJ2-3	TGTGCCAGTAGTGACAGGGTGGCGGCAGGGTCAGATACGCAGTATTTT	CASSDRVAAGSDTQYF
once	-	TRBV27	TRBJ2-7	TGTGCCAGCAGTTCCCGGGACTTTTCCTACGAGCAGTACTTC	CASSSRDFSYEQYF
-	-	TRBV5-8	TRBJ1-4	TGTGCCAGCAGCTTCGCGGGGGCGACGTATGAAAAACTGTTTTTT	CASSFAGATYEKLFF
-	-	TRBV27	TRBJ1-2	TGTGCCAGCAGTCTGAGCCTACTGGGAGGACACTATGGCTACACCTTC	CASSLSLLGGHYGYTF
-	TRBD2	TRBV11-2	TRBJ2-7	TGTGCCGTGCGGGAGAACTTCTCCTACGAGCAGTACTTC	CAVRENFSYEQYF
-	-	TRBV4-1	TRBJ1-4	TGCGCCAGCAGCCAATGGAGGAGGGAAAAACTGTTTTTT	CASSQWRREKLFF
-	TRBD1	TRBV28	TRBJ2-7	TGTGCCAGCAGTTTAGGAGGGACAGGGGGCTACGAGCAGTACTTC	CASSLGGTGGYEQYF
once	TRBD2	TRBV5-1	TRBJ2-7	TGCGCCAGCAGCTTGCGGTCTAGCGGGATGTACGAGCAGTACTTC	CASSLRSSGMYEQYF
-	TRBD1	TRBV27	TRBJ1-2	TGTGCCAGCAGTTCTTACAGGGGGGGGTACTATGGCTACACCTTC	CASSSYRGGYYGYTF
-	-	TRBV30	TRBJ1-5	TGTGCCTGGAGTGGCGGGGTCGGCCCCCAGCATTTT	CAWSGGVGPQHF
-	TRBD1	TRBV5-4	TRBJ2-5	TGTGCCAGCAAGGGACAGGTCGGCCAAGAGACCCAGTACTTC	CASKGQVGQETQYF
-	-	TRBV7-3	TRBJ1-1	TGTGCCAGCAGCCCTCGGCAGGGGTCGAACACTGAAGCTTTCTTT	CASSPRQGSNTEAFF
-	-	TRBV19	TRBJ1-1	TGTGCCAGTATCGACTTTTCCCCTCCTATGAACACTGAAGCTTTCTTT	CASIDFSPPMNTEAFF
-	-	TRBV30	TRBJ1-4	TGTGCCTGGAGTACACAGAGGGCTAATGAAAAACTGTTTTTT	CAWSTQRANEKLFF
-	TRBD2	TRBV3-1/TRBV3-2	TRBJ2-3	TGTGCCAGCAGCCAAGAGGGGACTAGCTGGGCAGATACGCAGTATTTT	CASSQEGTSWADTQYF
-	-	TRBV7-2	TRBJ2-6	TGTGCCAGCAGCCTACCTGCCGGGGCCAACGTCCTGACTTTC	CASSLPAGANVLTF
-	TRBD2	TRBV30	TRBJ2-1	TGTGCCTGGAGTCAATCGGGGGGTCGGAGGCAGTTCTTC	CAWSQSGGRRQFF
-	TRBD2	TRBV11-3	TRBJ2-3	TGTGCCAGCAGCCAAAGGACTAGCGGGGGGGCTGGAGATACGCAGTATTTT	CASSQRTSGGAGDTQYF
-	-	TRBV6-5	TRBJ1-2	TGTGCCAGCGGAGGAAGCGGGCGCAACTATGGCTACACCTTC	CASGGSGRNYGYTF
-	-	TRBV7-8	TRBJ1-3	TGTGCCAGCAGCTTAGCCAGGGCCGGAAACACCATATATTTT	CASSLARAGNTIYF
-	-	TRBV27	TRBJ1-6	TGTGCCAGCAGGACCACGGGGACATTAGGTTCACCCCTCCACTTT	CASRTTGTLGSPLHF
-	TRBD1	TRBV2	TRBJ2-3	TGTGCCAGCAGACAGGGGAGTCCGCAGTATTTT	CASRQGSPQYF
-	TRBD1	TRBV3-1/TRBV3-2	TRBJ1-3	TGTGCCAGCAGCCAGACTATCGGGACAGGGACAGGAAACACCATATATTTT	CASSQTIGTGTGNTIYF
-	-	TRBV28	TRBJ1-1	TGTGCCAGCAGTTTATTGGGGCGGAACACTGAAGCTTTCTTT	CASSLLGRNTEAFF
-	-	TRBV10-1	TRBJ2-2	TGCGCCAGCAGAGCCTCGCGAACTCCGAGTAGGAACACCGGGGAGCTGTTTTTT	CASRASRTPSRNTGELFF
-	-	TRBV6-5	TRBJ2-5	TGTGCCAGCAGTTTAAAAGAGACCCAGTACTTC	CASSLKETQYF
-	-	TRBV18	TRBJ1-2	TGTGCCAGCTCACCAGCGGATCACTATGGCTACACCTTC	CASSPADHYGYTF
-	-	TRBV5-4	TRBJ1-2	TGTGCCAGCAGCTTTTCTACCGAGAACTATGGCTACACCTTC	CASSFSTENYGYTF
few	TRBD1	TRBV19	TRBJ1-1	TGTGCCAGTACTACGAAGGGGGCGAGGATGAACACTGAAGCTTTCTTT	CASTTKGARMNTEAFF
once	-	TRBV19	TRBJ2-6	TGTGCCAGTAGTATTCTTGGCAGCTCTGGGGCCAACGTCCTGACTTTC	CASSILGSSGANVLTF
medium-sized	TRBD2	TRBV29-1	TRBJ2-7	TGCAGCGTTGAGGGGAGGGGAACCCTCGAGCAGTACTTC	CSVEGRGTLEQYF
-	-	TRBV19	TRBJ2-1	TGTGCCAGTAGGGTGGGGCAGGGGGGCAATGAGCAGTTCTTC	CASRVGQGGNEQFF
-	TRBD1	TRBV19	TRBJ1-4	TGTGCCAGTAGTCCGGGGACAGCAACTAATGAAAAACTGTTTTTT	CASSPGTATNEKLFF
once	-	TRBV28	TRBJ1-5	TGTGCCAGCAGTTTCGATGGGGGGGTATCCAATCAGCCCCAGCATTTT	CASSFDGGVSNQPQHF
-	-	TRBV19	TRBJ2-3	TGTGCCAGTAGTATCAAACCTGGCGGTACGCAGTATTTT	CASSIKPGGTQYF
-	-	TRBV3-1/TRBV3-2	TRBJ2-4	TGTGCCAGCAGCCAAGATTCGCGGCAGTCATACTTC	CASSQDSRQSYF
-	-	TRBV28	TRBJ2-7	TGTGCCAGCAGTCCTACGACAGCCCCCTACGAGCAGTACTTC	CASSPTTAPYEQYF